The 29 T cell receptor beta chains below all came from one sample that was sequenced in a study of T cells in localized non-small cell lung cancer. The assay was immunoSEQ multiplex PCR, and TCRdb's table has in-frame clones only and misses some. The sample has 1,800 or so clones, around two fifths seen once. Sequencing used lung tumor tissue, obtained before any cancer treatment. The receptors derive from a woman aged 40-75 years with stage I lung adenocarcinoma.

This clone is labeled as medium-sized (0.01 to 0.1%). The rearrangement joins TRBV11-3 to TRBJ2-7; 10 positions match TRBD2. V lost 5 bases and J lost 6; bases outside the gene matches: 10. The CDR3 has 15 amino acids. CDR1 is SGHNT, CDR2 YENEEA, per germline. CDR3: CASSPAGTSVTEQYF. DNA for the CDR3: TGTGCCAGCAGCCCGGCCGGGACTAGCGTCACCGAGCAGTACTTC.

The V gene is TRBV19, the J gene TRBJ1-2, with no clear D. Germline V lookup: CDR1 LNHDA, CDR2 SQIVND (reference sequence). V lost 9 bases, J lost 4 bases, and 15 bases lay in between. CDR3 length equals 13 residues. The CDR3 nucleotides are TGTGCCAGCTCCGTTGCCGGGAGCTATGGCTACACCTTC. Translated: CASSVAGSYGYTF.

This sequence joins TRBV9 and TRBJ1-4, with a possible D match to TRBD1 (5 bases). CDR1 is SGDLS, CDR2 YYNGEE, per germline. The ends were cut back, 0 bases at V and 7 bases at J, with 10 bases in the middle. The CDR3 is 14 residues long. CDR3 DNA sequence: TGTGCCAGCAGCGTAGGGCAGGGAGGTGAAAAACTGTTTTTT. Its translation is CASSVGQGGEKLFF.

This clone was detected only a few times. V and J are TRBV6-4 and TRBJ2-1; no definite D call. Germline V gives CDR1 MRHNA, CDR2 SNTAGT. This CDR3 is built from 11 residues. The V end was cut by 5 bases, the J end by 7 bases, with 6 bases between. The CDR3 DNA follows: TGTGCCAGCAGTTTGGTGAATGAGCAGTTCTTC. The encoded protein is CASSLVNEQFF.

The chain combines TRBV29-1 with TRBJ2-5; D perhaps matches TRBD2 (6 bases). The germline gives CDR1 SQVTM, CDR2 ANQGSEA. Trimming stripped 6 bases from V and 5 bases from J, with 25 bases between. This CDR3 contains 16 residues. The CDR3 DNA reads as TGCAGCGTATCGGACCCACTAGCCCACTCGGGTGAGACCCAGTACTTC. It codes for CSVSDPLAHSGETQYF.

The V gene is TRBV9, the J gene TRBJ1-1; no definite D call. V was trimmed by 0 bases and J by 4 bases, leaving 7 bases between them. Germline V gene sequence: CDR1 SGDLS, CDR2 YYNGEE. The CDR3 runs 13 residues. The CDR3, as DNA: TGTGCCAGCAGCGTAGAGACTTTCACTGAAGCTTTCTTT. This sequence encodes CASSVETFTEAFF.

The rearrangement joins TRBV5-1 to TRBJ1-1; D may be TRBD1 (5 bases). V was trimmed by 4 bases and J by 7 bases, leaving 17 bases between them. The length of the CDR3 is 14 residues. Germline assignment: CDR1 SGHRS and CDR2 YFSETQ. The CDR3 region is CASSPAGGYIEAFF. The CDR3, as DNA: TGCGCCAGCAGCCCTGCGGGGGGTTACATTGAAGCTTTCTTT.

This clone is large. The gene calls are TRBV19 and TRBJ2-1, with 10 bases matching TRBD2. The CDR3 has 15 amino acids. Germline CDR1 reads LNHDA; CDR2 reads SQIVND (reference sequence). Unmatched junction bases numbered 7, after V lost 3 bases and J lost 8 bases. CDR3 amino acids: CASSMGASGGDEQFF. The CDR3 bases are TGTGCCAGTAGTATGGGGGCTAGCGGGGGCGATGAGCAGTTCTTC.

This clone was observed a handful of times. The chain is built from TRBV11-3 and TRBJ1-1, with TRBD1 matching 9 bases. This CDR3 has 15 amino acids. V lost 2 bases, J lost 5 bases, and 6 bases stayed unmatched. The germline V gene has CDR1 SGHNT and CDR2 YENEEA. The DNA of the CDR3 is TGTGCCAGCAGCTTAACAGGGGGCCTAGGGACTGAAGCTTTCTTT. It is translated as CASSLTGGLGTEAFF.

J is TRBJ2-1 and V is TRBV12-5, with 7 bases aligning to TRBD2. Per germline, CDR1 LGHNT and CDR2 FRNRAP. There are 14 residues in the CDR3. V lost 7 bases to trimming and J lost 6 bases; unmatched junction nucleotides: 9. The CDR3 here is CASAFGLVPNEQFF. The CDR3 DNA follows: TGTGCTAGTGCCTTTGGACTAGTACCCAATGAGCAGTTCTTC.

The J gene is TRBJ2-1, the V gene TRBV19, with unresolved D. The V end lost 5 bases, the J end lost 5 bases, and 10 bases lay between the germline ends. The CDR3 consists of 13 residues. Per germline, CDR1 LNHDA and CDR2 SQIVND (reference sequence). The CDR3, as DNA: TGTGCCAGTAGTTGGACGCAAGACAATGAGCAGTTCTTC. Amino acid sequence: CASSWTQDNEQFF.

The chain combines TRBV19 with TRBJ2-5, with D perhaps being TRBD1 or TRBD2 (5 bases each). V gave up 5 bases and J gave up 5 bases, with 12 bases separating them. Per germline, CDR1 LNHDA and CDR2 SQIVND (reference sequence). There are 13 residues in the CDR3. CDR3 bases: TGTGCCAGTAGTCCCCGGGACCCCGAGACCCAGTACTTC. Its protein product is CASSPRDPETQYF.

The chain employs TRBV28 and TRBJ1-5; 11 bases align to TRBD1. CDR1 is MDHEN, CDR2 SYDVKM, per germline. The J segment lost 6 bases and the V segment lost 5 bases, leaving 3 bases of the junction unmatched. This CDR3 region has 14 residues. CDR3 coding DNA: TGTGCCAGCAGTGGACAGGGGGCAGGTCAGCCCCAGCATTTT. It specifies CASSGQGAGQPQHF.

The rearrangement joins TRBV9 to TRBJ1-1; D is unclear. This CDR3 has 13 amino acids. The germline V gene encodes CDR1 SGDLS and CDR2 YYNGEE. V was cut by 5 bases and J by 1 base, with 9 bases left in between. The CDR3 here is CASSTEPNTEAFF. CDR3 DNA sequence: TGTGCCAGCAGTACAGAACCGAACACTGAAGCTTTCTTT.

The rearrangement links TRBV15 to TRBJ1-4, with D possibly being TRBD1 (5 bases). The germline V gene has CDR1 LNHNV and CDR2 YYDKDF (reference sequence). The V end was cut by 2 bases, the J end by 0 bases, with 10 bases between. CDR3 size: 16 residues. Here the CDR3 reads CATSRRVRATNEKLFF. The CDR3 DNA is TGTGCCACCAGCAGACGCGTCAGGGCAACTAATGAAAAACTGTTTTTT.

This clone is medium-sized in the sample. This chain connects TRBV11-3 to TRBJ2-7; the D gene is possibly TRBD2 (5 bases). The CDR3 consists of 14 residues. V was pared by 2 bases and J by 7 bases, with 15 bases between. Germline V CDR1 and CDR2: SGHNT, YENEEA. The DNA of the CDR3 is TGTGCCAGCAGCTTAAATCGGGGAGCCGGTGAGCAGTACTTC. This encodes CASSLNRGAGEQYF. The full variable domain, with the rest looked up from reference TRBV11-3 and TRBJ2-7, is EAGVVQSPRYKIIEKKQPVAFWCNPISGHNTLYWYLQNLGQGPELLIRYENEEAVDDSQLPKDRFSAERLKGVDSTLKIQPAELGDSAVYLCASSLNRGAGEQYFGPGTRLTVT.

The rearrangement joins TRBV7-6 to TRBJ1-1; maybe TRBD1 (5 bases). Trimming shortened V by 5 bases and J by 7 bases, and 20 bases separated the two germline ends. The CDR3 consists of 15 residues. Germline assignment: CDR1 SGHVS and CDR2 FNYEAQ. The CDR3 sequence: CASSHTGSQTGEAFF. DNA of the CDR3: TGTGCCAGCAGCCACACAGGTTCTCAAACGGGTGAAGCTTTCTTT.

The V and J genes are TRBV19 and TRBJ2-6; a possible D gene is TRBD1 (6 bases). The CDR3 has 16 amino acids. Per the germline V gene, CDR1 is LNHDA and CDR2 is SQIVND (reference sequence). Trimming stripped 7 bases from V and 0 bases from J, with 13 bases between. CDR3 nucleotide sequence: TGTGCCAGTAAATCAGGGGCTGACTCTGGGGCCAACGTCCTGACTTTC. This translates into CASKSGADSGANVLTF. Full variable domain (rest looked up from reference TRBV19 and TRBJ2-6): DGGITQSPKYLFRKEGQNVTLSCEQNLNHDAMYWYRQDPGQGLRLIYYSQIVNDFQKGDIAEGYSVSREKKESFPLTVTSAQKNPTAFYLCASKSGADSGANVLTFGAGSRLTVL.

This clone counts as medium-sized. A junction end diverges from the germline sequence, so it may reflect a read error. The chain combines TRBV9 with TRBJ2-2; D perhaps matches TRBD2 (6 bases). Germline CDR1 is SGDLS and CDR2 is YYNGEE. The CDR3 loop spans 14 amino acids. CDR3 nucleotides: TGTGCCAGCAGGACGACTAGGAACGCCGGGGAGCTGTTTTTT. This gives the protein CASRTTRNAGELFF.

This sequence joins TRBV19 and TRBJ1-2; TRBD1 might be the D (5 bases). The germline V gene encodes CDR1 LNHDA and CDR2 SQIVND (reference sequence). Trimming cost V 5 bases and J 6 bases, with 13 bases left between them. This CDR3 region has 13 residues. Written as DNA, the CDR3 is TGTGCCAGTAGTTCGGGACCGAATGATGGCTACACCTTC. Encoded protein: CASSSGPNDGYTF. Drawing the rest from reference TRBV19 and TRBJ1-2, the complete variable domain is DGGITQSPKYLFRKEGQNVTLSCEQNLNHDAMYWYRQDPGQGLRLIYYSQIVNDFQKGDIAEGYSVSREKKESFPLTVTSAQKNPTAFYLCASSSGPNDGYTFGSGTRLTVV.

This clone is judged medium-sized. The J gene is TRBJ2-2, the V gene TRBV6-8, with D unresolved. CDR1 is MNHGY and CDR2 is SAAAGT in the germline V gene. Trimming stripped 0 bases from V and 3 bases from J, with 11 bases between. The CDR3 has 16 amino acids. The CDR3 reads CASSYSNLLDTGELFF. The CDR3 nucleotides read TGTGCCAGCAGTTACTCGAACCTCCTCGACACCGGGGAGCTGTTTTTT.

The chain recombines TRBV11-3 with TRBJ1-2; a possible D gene is TRBD1 (6 bases). Germline CDR1 reads SGHNT; CDR2 reads YENEEA. This CDR3 is built from 14 residues. V gave up 5 bases and J gave up 4 bases, with 14 bases separating them. The CDR3 DNA reads TGTGCCAGCAGCCCGGACAGCGGAGGCTATGGCTACACCTTC. Translation: CASSPDSGGYGYTF.

V gene TRBV1 combines with J gene TRBJ1-1. TRBV1 is labeled a pseudogene. This CDR3 is 16 amino acids long. In DNA form, the CDR3 reads TGCGCCAGCAGCCAAAGTCGCCCTTTGGGAGGCACTGAAGCTTTCTTT. This gives the protein CASSQSRPLGGTEAFF.

This clone is termed medium-sized. The V call is TRBV6-8, the J call TRBJ1-1; 7 bases are a match to TRBD1. V trimming: 4 bases; J trimming: 1 base; junction bases outside the gene matches: 0. The germline gives CDR1 MNHGY, CDR2 SAAAGT. The CDR3 totals 13 residues. The CDR3 DNA reads TGTGCCAGCAGTTGGACAGGGAACACTGAAGCTTTCTTT. Its protein product is CASSWTGNTEAFF.

Only a few counts were recorded for this clone. The genes are TRBV30 and TRBJ1-2; 7 positions match TRBD1. With 6 bases clipped from V and 8 bases from J, the junction kept 9 bases outside the gene matches. Germline V CDR1 and CDR2: GTSNPN, SVGIG (reference sequence). This CDR3 region has 12 residues. Here the CDR3 reads CACLRGPRGYTF. The CDR3 DNA reads TGTGCCTGTCTGAGGGGGCCGAGGGGCTACACCTTC.

The chain is built from TRBV23-1 and TRBJ1-2; maybe TRBD1 (5 bases). TRBV23-1 is reported as an ORF; its role is uncertain. Trimming removed 0 bases at V and 4 bases at J, with 21 bases between. The CDR3 totals 18 residues. The CDR3 DNA reads TGCGCCAGCAGTCAATCCACCAACAGTCAACCGGGGCCCTATGGCTACACCTTC. This encodes CASSQSTNSQPGPYGYTF.

The rearrangement joins TRBV30 to TRBJ2-7; TRBD1 might be the D (6 bases). Germline loops: CDR1 GTSNPN, CDR2 SVGIG (reference sequence). CDR3 length equals 15 residues. V lost 0 bases to trimming and J lost 2 bases, with 14 bases between them. The CDR3 is CAWSVNVRGPYEQYF. The CDR3 nucleotides read TGTGCCTGGAGTGTAAACGTCAGGGGTCCCTACGAGCAGTACTTC.

The chain combines TRBV6-7 with TRBJ1-1; D call uncertain. TRBV6-7 is treated as an ORF (open reading frame) with a function not yet certain. V gave up 2 bases and J gave up 11 bases, with 15 bases separating them. The length of the CDR3 is 13 residues. This CDR3 reads CASSYRQPNRAFF. The CDR3 DNA follows: TGTGCCAGCAGTTACCGGCAGCCGAACCGGGCTTTCTTT.

The rearrangement links TRBV6-8 to TRBJ2-7; 9 bases match TRBD1. CDR3 length: 12 residues. In germline, CDR1 is MNHGY, CDR2 SAAAGT. V shed 5 bases and J 10 bases; nucleotides not matched to a gene: 6. As DNA, the CDR3 is TGTGCCAGCAGTAACAGGGGGCTCGGACAGTACTTC. As protein: CASSNRGLGQYF.